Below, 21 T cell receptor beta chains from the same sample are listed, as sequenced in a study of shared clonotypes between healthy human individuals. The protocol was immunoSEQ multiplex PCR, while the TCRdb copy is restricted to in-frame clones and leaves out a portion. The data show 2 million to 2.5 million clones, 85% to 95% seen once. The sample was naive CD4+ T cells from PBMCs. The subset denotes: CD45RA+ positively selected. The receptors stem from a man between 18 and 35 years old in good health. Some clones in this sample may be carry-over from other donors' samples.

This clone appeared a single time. In DNA, the CDR3 is TGTGCCAGTAGTACAACACGGTACACTGAAGCTTTCTTT. As protein: CASSTTRYTEAFF. The chain has TRBV19 and TRBJ1-1; D unresolved. Germline assignment: CDR1 LNHDA and CDR2 SQIVND (reference sequence). V dropped 4 bases and J dropped 3 bases, with 9 bases sitting between them. The CDR3 spans 13 residues.

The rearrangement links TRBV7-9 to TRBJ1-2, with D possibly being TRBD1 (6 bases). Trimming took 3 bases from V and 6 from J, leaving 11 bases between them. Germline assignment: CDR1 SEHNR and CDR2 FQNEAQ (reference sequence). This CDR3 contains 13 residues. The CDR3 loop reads CASSLDSLDGYTF. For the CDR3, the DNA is TGTGCCAGCAGCTTGGACAGCTTGGATGGCTACACCTTC.

This CDR3 is CASTPQGNYGYTF. For the CDR3, the DNA is TGCGCCAGCACCCCGCAGGGGAACTATGGCTACACCTTC. V gene TRBV5-1 combines with J gene TRBJ1-2, with D perhaps TRBD1 (6 bases). With 6 bases removed from V and 2 bases from J, the gap between germline ends came to 11 bases. Germline lookup yields CDR1 SGHRS and CDR2 YFSETQ. CDR3 length: 13 amino acids. Filled out from reference TRBV5-1 and TRBJ1-2, the complete variable domain reads KAGVTQTPRYLIKTRGQQVTLSCSPISGHRSVSWYQQTPGQGLQFLFEYFSETQRNKGNFPGRFSGRQFSNSRSEMNVSTLELGDSALYLCASTPQGNYGYTFGSGTRLTVV.

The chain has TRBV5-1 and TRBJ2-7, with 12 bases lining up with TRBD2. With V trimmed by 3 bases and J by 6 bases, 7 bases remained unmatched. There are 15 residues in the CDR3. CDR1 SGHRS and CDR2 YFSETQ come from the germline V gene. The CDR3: CASSWLAGGPPEQYF. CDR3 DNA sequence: TGCGCCAGCAGCTGGCTAGCGGGAGGGCCTCCCGAGCAGTACTTC.

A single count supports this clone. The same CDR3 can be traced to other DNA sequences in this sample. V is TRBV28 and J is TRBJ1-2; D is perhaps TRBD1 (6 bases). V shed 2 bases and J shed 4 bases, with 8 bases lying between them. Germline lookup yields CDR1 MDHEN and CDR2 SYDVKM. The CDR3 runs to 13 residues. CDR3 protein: CASSLRGGYGYTF. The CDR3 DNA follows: TGTGCCAGCAGTTTAAGAGGGGGCTATGGCTACACCTTC.

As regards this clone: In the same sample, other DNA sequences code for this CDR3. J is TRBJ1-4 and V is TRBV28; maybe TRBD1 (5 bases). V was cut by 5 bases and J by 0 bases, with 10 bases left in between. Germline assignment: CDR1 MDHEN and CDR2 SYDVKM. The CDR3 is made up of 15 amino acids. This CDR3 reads CASSPGGATNEKLFF. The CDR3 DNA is TGTGCCAGCAGTCCGGGGGGAGCAACTAATGAAAAACTGTTTTTT.

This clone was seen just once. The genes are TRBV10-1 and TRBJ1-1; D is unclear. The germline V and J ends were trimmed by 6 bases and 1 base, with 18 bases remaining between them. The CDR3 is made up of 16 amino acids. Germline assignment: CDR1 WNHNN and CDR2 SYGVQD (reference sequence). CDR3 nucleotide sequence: TGCGCCAGCAGGAAAGACCGCGGGTGTTGGAACACTGAAGCTTTCTTT. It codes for CASRKDRGCWNTEAFF.

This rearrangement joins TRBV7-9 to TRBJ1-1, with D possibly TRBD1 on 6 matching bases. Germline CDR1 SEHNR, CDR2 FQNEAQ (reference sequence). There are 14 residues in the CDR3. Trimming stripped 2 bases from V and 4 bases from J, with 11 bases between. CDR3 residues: CASSLKSGVTEAFF. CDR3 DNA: TGTGCCAGCAGCTTAAAGTCAGGGGTCACTGAAGCTTTCTTT.

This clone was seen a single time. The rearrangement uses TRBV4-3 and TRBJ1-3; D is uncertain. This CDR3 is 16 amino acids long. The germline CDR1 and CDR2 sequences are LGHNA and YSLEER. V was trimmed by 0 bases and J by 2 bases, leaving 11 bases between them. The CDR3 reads CASSQDNSGAGNTIYF. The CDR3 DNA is TGCGCCAGCAGCCAAGATAACAGCGGGGCTGGAAACACCATATATTTT.

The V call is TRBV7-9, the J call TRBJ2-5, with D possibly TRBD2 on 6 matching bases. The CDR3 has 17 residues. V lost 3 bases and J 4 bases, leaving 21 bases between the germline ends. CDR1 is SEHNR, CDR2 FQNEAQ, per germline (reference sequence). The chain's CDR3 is CASSFFAGSKGRETQYF. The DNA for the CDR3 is TGTGCCAGCAGCTTTTTCGCGGGAAGCAAGGGGCGAGAGACCCAGTACTTC.

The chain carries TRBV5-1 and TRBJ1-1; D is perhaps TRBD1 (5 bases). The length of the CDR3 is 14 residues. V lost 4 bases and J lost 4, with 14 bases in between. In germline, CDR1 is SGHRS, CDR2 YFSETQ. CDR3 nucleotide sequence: TGCGCCAGCAGCATGGGACCCGGGGGCACTGAAGCTTTCTTT. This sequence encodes CASSMGPGGTEAFF.

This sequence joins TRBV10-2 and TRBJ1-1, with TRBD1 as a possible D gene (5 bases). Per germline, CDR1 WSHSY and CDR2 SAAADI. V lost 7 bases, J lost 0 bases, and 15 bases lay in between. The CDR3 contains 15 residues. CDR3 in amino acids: CASTWRGRMNTEAFF. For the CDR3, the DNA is TGCGCCAGCACGTGGAGGGGCCGAATGAACACTGAAGCTTTCTTT.

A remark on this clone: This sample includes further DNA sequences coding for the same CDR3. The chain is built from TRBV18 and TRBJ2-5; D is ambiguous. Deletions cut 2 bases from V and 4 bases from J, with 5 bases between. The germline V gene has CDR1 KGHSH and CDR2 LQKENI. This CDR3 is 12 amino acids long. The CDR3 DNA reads TGTGCCAGCTCACCAGGCGGAGAGACCCAGTACTTC. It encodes CASSPGGETQYF.

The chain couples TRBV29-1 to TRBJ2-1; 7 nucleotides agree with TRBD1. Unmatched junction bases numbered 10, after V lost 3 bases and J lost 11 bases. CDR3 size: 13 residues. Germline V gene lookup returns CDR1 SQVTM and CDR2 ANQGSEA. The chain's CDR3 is CSVETGWEHKQFF. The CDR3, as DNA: TGCAGCGTTGAGACAGGGTGGGAACATAAGCAGTTCTTC.

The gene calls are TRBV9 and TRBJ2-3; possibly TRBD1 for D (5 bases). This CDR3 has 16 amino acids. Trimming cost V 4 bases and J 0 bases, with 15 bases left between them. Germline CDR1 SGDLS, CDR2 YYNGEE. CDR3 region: CASSPRKGSSTDTQYF. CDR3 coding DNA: TGTGCCAGCAGCCCCCGGAAGGGGTCTAGCACAGATACGCAGTATTTT.

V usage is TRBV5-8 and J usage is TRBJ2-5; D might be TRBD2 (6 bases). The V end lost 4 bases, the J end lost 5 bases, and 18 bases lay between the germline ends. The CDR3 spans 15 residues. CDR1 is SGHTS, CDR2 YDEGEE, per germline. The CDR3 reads CASSPRGVSWETQYF. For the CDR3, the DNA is TGTGCCAGCAGCCCCCGCGGGGTATCGTGGGAGACCCAGTACTTC.

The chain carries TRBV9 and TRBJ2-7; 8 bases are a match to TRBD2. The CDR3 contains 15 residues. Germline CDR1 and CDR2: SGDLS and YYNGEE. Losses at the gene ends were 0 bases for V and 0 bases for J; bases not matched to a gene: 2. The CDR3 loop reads CASSVVAGSSYEQYF. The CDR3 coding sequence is TGTGCCAGCAGCGTAGTAGCGGGGAGCTCCTACGAGCAGTACTTC.

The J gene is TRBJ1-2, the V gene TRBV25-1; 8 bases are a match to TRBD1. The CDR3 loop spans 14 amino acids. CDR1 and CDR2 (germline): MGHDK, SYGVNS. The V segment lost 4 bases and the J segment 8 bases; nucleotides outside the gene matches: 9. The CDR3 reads CASSGGGTGNGYTF. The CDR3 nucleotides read TGTGCCAGCAGTGGGGGCGGGACAGGCAACGGCTACACCTTC.

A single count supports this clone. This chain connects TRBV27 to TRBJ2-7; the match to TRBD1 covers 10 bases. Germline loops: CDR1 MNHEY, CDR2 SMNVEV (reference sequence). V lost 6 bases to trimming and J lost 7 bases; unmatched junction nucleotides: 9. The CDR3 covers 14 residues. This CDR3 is CASSRDRGPGEQYF. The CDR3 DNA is TGTGCCAGCAGCCGGGACAGGGGCCCTGGGGAGCAGTACTTC.

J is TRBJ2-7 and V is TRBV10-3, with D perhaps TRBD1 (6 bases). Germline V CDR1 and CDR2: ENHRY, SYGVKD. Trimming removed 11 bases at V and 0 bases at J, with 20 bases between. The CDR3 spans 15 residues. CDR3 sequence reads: CAASDSLGYSYEQYF. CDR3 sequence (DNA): TGTGCCGCTTCGGACAGTTTGGGGTACTCCTACGAGCAGTACTTC.

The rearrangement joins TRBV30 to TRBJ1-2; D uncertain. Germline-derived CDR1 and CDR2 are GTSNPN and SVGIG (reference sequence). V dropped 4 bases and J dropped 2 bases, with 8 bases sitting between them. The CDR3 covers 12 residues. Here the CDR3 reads CAWTPGNYGYTF. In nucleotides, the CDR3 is TGTGCCTGGACCCCAGGAAACTATGGCTACACCTTC.